These 9 T cell receptor beta chains were sequenced from one sample in a study of OX40 agonist ivuxolimab in advanced cancers. Repertoires were generated with immunoSEQ multiplex PCR, while TCRdb's copy carries only in-frame clones and drops some. In the table there are tens of thousands of clones, around 90% of which are singletons. Here the sequenced sample was CD4+ or CD8+ T cells sorted from blood, taken in a trial of the OX40 agonist ivuxolimab. The receptor source for this set is an adult with an advanced solid tumor such as melanoma, head and neck, liver or kidney cancer.

The CDR3 DNA sequence: TGCGCCACCAGCCGGGACAGGGGGTACGAGCAGTACTTC. This encodes CATSRDRGYEQYF. V and J are TRBV10-2 and TRBJ2-7, with TRBD1 matching 11 bases. Germline V lookup: CDR1 WSHSY, CDR2 SAAADI. Trimming took 10 bases from V and 4 from J; bases not matched to a gene: 6. The CDR3 is 13 amino acids.

The rearrangement joins TRBV7-8 to TRBJ2-1; 10 positions agree with TRBD2. The trim removed 4 bases at V and 9 bases at J, leaving 21 bases unmatched. Germline CDR1 and CDR2: SGHVS and FQNEAQ. CDR3 length equals 19 residues. CDR3 in amino acids: CASSYRSGPLASGRGEQFF. CDR3 DNA sequence: TGTGCCAGCAGCTATCGATCGGGGCCTCTTGCTAGCGGGAGAGGTGAGCAGTTCTTC. Together with reference TRBV7-8 and TRBJ2-1, the CDR3 gives the full variable domain: GAGVSQSPRYKVAKRGQDVALRCDPISGHVSLFWYQQALGQGPEFLTYFQNEAQLDKSGLPSDRFFAERPEGSVSTLKIQRTQQEDSAVYLCASSYRSGPLASGRGEQFFGPGTRLTVL.

The chain uses TRBV5-1 and TRBJ2-6; TRBD1 matches at 9 bases. CDR1 SGHRS and CDR2 YFSETQ come from the germline V gene. The CDR3 totals 17 residues. V trimming: 4 bases; J trimming: 4 bases; junction bases outside the gene matches: 9. CDR3 sequence: CASSKGQGPWGANVLTF. The CDR3 DNA reads TGCGCCAGCAGCAAGGGACAGGGACCTTGGGGGGCCAACGTCCTGACTTTC.

V usage is TRBV2 and J usage is TRBJ2-5; the D is unclear. The CDR3 totals 12 residues. CDR1 and CDR2 from the germline V gene are SNHLY and FYNNEI. The V end lost 3 bases, the J end lost 7 bases, and 9 bases lay between the germline ends. The CDR3 region is CASSEAVGTQYF. The CDR3 DNA reads as TGTGCCAGCAGTGAGGCGGTGGGGACCCAGTACTTC. Full variable domain (missing parts from reference TRBV2 and TRBJ2-5): EPEVTQTPSHQVTQMGQEVILRCVPISNHLYFYWYRQILGQKVEFLVSFYNNEISEKSEIFDDQFSVERPDGSNFTLKIRSTKLEDSAMYFCASSEAVGTQYFGPGTRLLVL.

The chain is built from TRBV5-1 and TRBJ1-4; TRBD1 agrees at 12 bases. The CDR3 sequence is 16 residues long. With 4 bases clipped from V and 8 bases from J, the junction kept 9 bases outside the gene matches. Germline values: CDR1 SGHRS, CDR2 YFSETQ. The CDR3 spells CASSPGTGGREEKLFF. As DNA, the CDR3 is TGCGCCAGCAGCCCGGGGACAGGGGGCCGGGAAGAAAAACTGTTTTTT.

V usage is TRBV28 and J usage is TRBJ2-7, with 9 positions matching TRBD2. V was pared by 5 bases and J by 2 bases, with 10 bases of the junction left unmatched. Germline V gene lookup returns CDR1 MDHEN and CDR2 SYDVKM. The CDR3 sequence is 16 residues long. CDR3 sequence reads: CASSETFGGRAYEQYF. CDR3 DNA sequence: TGTGCCAGCAGTGAAACTTTTGGCGGGAGGGCCTACGAGCAGTACTTC.

V is TRBV28 and J is TRBJ2-5, with D possibly being TRBD1 or TRBD2 (5 bases each). The CDR3 extends over 14 amino acids. Trimming removed 2 bases at V and 7 bases at J, with 14 bases between. CDR1 MDHEN and CDR2 SYDVKM come from the germline V gene. The CDR3 sequence is CASSLGAFRGTQYF. The CDR3, as DNA: TGTGCCAGCAGTTTAGGGGCGTTCCGGGGGACCCAGTACTTC.

The V and J genes are TRBV6-5 and TRBJ2-3; D is unclear. The V gene's germline CDR1 is MNHEY and CDR2 SVGAGI. The CDR3 is made up of 11 amino acids. Trimming took off 6 bases at V and 4 bases at J, with 5 bases between the two ends. CDR3: CASRNSDTQYF. The CDR3 region has the DNA TGTGCCAGCAGGAACTCAGATACGCAGTATTTT.

The chain couples TRBV11-3 to TRBJ2-5; 10 bases map to TRBD1. The germline gives CDR1 SGHNT, CDR2 YENEEA. CDR3 length equals 18 residues. V shed 1 base, J shed 5 bases, and the junction held 13 bases outside the gene matches. The CDR3 loop reads CASSLGRGQGPETETQYF. For the CDR3, the DNA is TGTGCCAGCAGCTTAGGAAGGGGACAGGGGCCAGAAACGGAGACCCAGTACTTC.